Listed below are T cell receptor beta chains from one sample, sequenced in a study of cytomegalovirus exposure and HLA in healthy donors. Profiled with immunoSEQ multiplex PCR; TCRdb holds only in-frame clones, not every one. Here the sample spans 100,000 to 150,000 clones, approximately 71% being singletons. The sample consisted of PBMCs. The receptor source for this set is a woman in her 50s in good health and CMV-seronegative. The CDR3 runs from the conserved cysteine through the conserved F or W. D genes are given only for firm matches. The listing skips clone size in some rows; elsewhere it reads once, few, many or a size class.

clone size: NA; D gene: NA; J gene: TRBJ2-1; V gene: TRBV28; CDR3 length: 13; CDR3 protein: CASGGSSYNEQFF; CDR3 DNA: TGTGCCTCCGGAGGGAGCTCCTACAATGAGCAGTTCTTC
clone size: NA; D gene: TRBD1; J gene: TRBJ1-2; V gene: TRBV5-6; CDR3 length: 13; CDR3 protein: CASRSTGFRGYTF; CDR3 DNA: TGTGCCAGCAGATCGACAGGGTTCCGTGGCTACACCTTC
clone size: NA; D gene: TRBD2; J gene: TRBJ2-7; V gene: TRBV19; CDR3 length: 17; CDR3 protein: CASSMGLAGLLSYEQYF; CDR3 DNA: TGTGCCAGTAGTATGGGACTAGCGGGACTGCTCTCCTACGAGCAGTACTTC
clone size: NA; D gene: TRBD1; J gene: TRBJ1-4; V gene: TRBV29-1; CDR3 length: 13; CDR3 protein: CSVPGTDNEKLFF; CDR3 DNA: TGCAGCGTACCCGGGACAGATAATGAAAAACTGTTTTTT
clone size: once; D gene: NA; J gene: TRBJ1-2; V gene: TRBV2; CDR3 length: 14; CDR3 protein: CASSDVWGQYGYTF; CDR3 DNA: TGTGCCAGCAGTGATGTATGGGGGCAATATGGCTACACCTTC
clone size: NA; D gene: NA; J gene: TRBJ2-5; V gene: TRBV27; CDR3 length: 13; CDR3 protein: CASGSWRRETQYF; CDR3 DNA: TGTGCCAGCGGCTCGTGGCGGCGAGAGACCCAGTACTTC
clone size: NA; D gene: NA; J gene: TRBJ2-7; V gene: TRBV5-1; CDR3 length: 15; CDR3 protein: CASSLDGSSIYEQYF; CDR3 DNA: TGCGCCAGCAGCTTGGATGGTAGCTCCATTTACGAGCAGTACTTC
clone size: NA; D gene: TRBD2; J gene: TRBJ2-3; V gene: TRBV11-3; CDR3 length: 15; CDR3 protein: CASSDGLVRTDTQYF; CDR3 DNA: TGTGCCAGCAGCGACGGACTAGTGAGGACAGATACGCAGTATTTT
clone size: NA; D gene: NA; J gene: TRBJ2-4; V gene: TRBV21-1; CDR3 length: 17; CDR3 protein: CASNQLSGTVAKNIQYF; CDR3 DNA: TGTGCCAGCAATCAACTTTCGGGGACAGTGGCCAAAAACATTCAGTACTTC
clone size: few; D gene: TRBD1; J gene: TRBJ2-2; V gene: TRBV29-1; CDR3 length: 13; CDR3 protein: CSGSTGVTGELFF; CDR3 DNA: TGCAGCGGGTCGACAGGGGTCACCGGGGAGCTGTTTTTT
clone size: NA; D gene: TRBD2; J gene: TRBJ2-3; V gene: TRBV9; CDR3 length: 16; CDR3 protein: CASSGGTSRITDTQYF; CDR3 DNA: TGTGCCAGCAGCGGGGGGACTAGCCGGATCACAGATACGCAGTATTTT
clone size: NA; D gene: TRBD1; J gene: TRBJ2-3; V gene: TRBV9; CDR3 length: 15; CDR3 protein: CASSVQGAGADTQYF; CDR3 DNA: TGTGCCAGCAGCGTACAGGGGGCTGGTGCAGATACGCAGTATTTT
clone size: NA; D gene: NA; J gene: TRBJ1-4; V gene: TRBV5-1; CDR3 length: 13; CDR3 protein: CASSSGPGEKLFF; CDR3 DNA: TGCGCCAGCAGCTCAGGACCGGGAGAAAAACTGTTTTTT
clone size: NA; D gene: TRBD1; J gene: TRBJ1-1; V gene: TRBV6-1; CDR3 length: 14; CDR3 protein: CASSVGQVNTEAFF; CDR3 DNA: TGTGCCAGCAGTGTGGGACAGGTGAACACTGAAGCTTTCTTT
clone size: NA; D gene: NA; J gene: TRBJ1-1; V gene: TRBV7-9; CDR3 length: 13; CDR3 protein: CASSAQKNTEAFF; CDR3 DNA: TGTGCCAGCAGCGCCCAGAAGAACACTGAAGCTTTCTTT
clone size: NA; D gene: NA; J gene: TRBJ2-3; V gene: TRBV5-1; CDR3 length: 14; CDR3 protein: CASSFQGLTDTQYF; CDR3 DNA: TGCGCCAGCAGCTTCCAGGGGTTGACAGATACGCAGTATTTT
clone size: few; D gene: NA; J gene: TRBJ2-1; V gene: TRBV10-3; CDR3 length: 14; CDR3 protein: CAIRDGTTVNEQFF; CDR3 DNA: TGTGCCATCAGGGACGGGACAACCGTGAATGAGCAGTTCTTC
clone size: NA; D gene: TRBD1; J gene: TRBJ2-5; V gene: TRBV2; CDR3 length: 15; CDR3 protein: CASSDSKGARETQYF; CDR3 DNA: TGTGCCAGCAGTGATTCCAAGGGGGCACGGGAGACCCAGTACTTC
clone size: NA; D gene: TRBD2; J gene: TRBJ2-1; V gene: TRBV7-3; CDR3 length: 15; CDR3 protein: CASSLGTSGYNEQFF; CDR3 DNA: TGTGCCAGCAGCTTGGGGACTAGCGGCTACAATGAGCAGTTCTTC
clone size: NA; D gene: NA; J gene: TRBJ2-3; V gene: TRBV30; CDR3 length: 17; CDR3 protein: CAWRVSVWAGGTDTQYF; CDR3 DNA: TGTGCCTGGAGGGTTTCCGTTTGGGCAGGGGGCACAGATACGCAGTATTTT
clone size: few; D gene: TRBD1; J gene: TRBJ1-5; V gene: TRBV5-1; CDR3 length: 16; CDR3 protein: CASSQTGQGVDQPQHF; CDR3 DNA: TGCGCCAGCAGTCAGACGGGACAGGGGGTTGATCAGCCCCAGCATTTT
clone size: once; D gene: TRBD1; J gene: TRBJ1-4; V gene: TRBV11-1; CDR3 length: 16; CDR3 protein: CASSQGKGQSNEKLFF; CDR3 DNA: TGTGCCAGCAGCCAAGGAAAGGGACAGAGTAATGAAAAACTGTTTTTT
clone size: NA; D gene: NA; J gene: TRBJ2-1; V gene: TRBV27; CDR3 length: 11; CDR3 protein: CASSLLNEQFF; CDR3 DNA: TGTGCCAGCAGTTTACTAAATGAGCAGTTCTTC
clone size: few; D gene: TRBD2; J gene: TRBJ2-5; V gene: TRBV4-2; CDR3 length: 16; CDR3 protein: CASSQELAGVGETQYF; CDR3 DNA: TGTGCCAGCAGCCAGGAACTAGCGGGAGTCGGCGAGACCCAGTACTTC
clone size: NA; D gene: NA; J gene: TRBJ1-3; V gene: TRBV5-6; CDR3 length: 17; CDR3 protein: CASSLVDSRGAGNTIYF; CDR3 DNA: TGTGCCAGCAGCTTGGTTGACTCCAGGGGTGCTGGAAACACCATATATTTT
clone size: NA; D gene: NA; J gene: TRBJ2-5; V gene: TRBV6-1; CDR3 length: 14; CDR3 protein: CATRDIRDYSDLYF; CDR3 DNA: TGTGCCACCAGGGATATACGAGACTATAGCGACCTTTACTTC
clone size: NA; D gene: NA; J gene: TRBJ2-3; V gene: TRBV28; CDR3 length: 14; CDR3 protein: CASITQAGRDTQYF; CDR3 DNA: TGTGCCAGCATAACCCAGGCGGGACGTGATACGCAGTATTTT
clone size: few; D gene: TRBD1; J gene: TRBJ1-4; V gene: TRBV19; CDR3 length: 15; CDR3 protein: CASSVVGTGGEKLFF; CDR3 DNA: TGTGCCAGTAGCGTCGTGGGGACAGGGGGTGAAAAACTGTTTTTT
clone size: NA; D gene: TRBD1; J gene: TRBJ2-1; V gene: TRBV18; CDR3 length: 16; CDR3 protein: CASSRTGQSSYNEQFF; CDR3 DNA: TGTGCCAGCTCAAGGACGGGACAGAGCTCCTACAATGAGCAGTTCTTC
clone size: NA; D gene: TRBD1; J gene: TRBJ2-7; V gene: TRBV11-2; CDR3 length: 14; CDR3 protein: CASSLARQGDEQYF; CDR3 DNA: TGTGCCAGCAGCTTAGCGCGACAGGGAGACGAGCAGTACTTC
clone size: NA; D gene: NA; J gene: TRBJ2-7; V gene: TRBV7-2; CDR3 length: 15; CDR3 protein: CASSPGVVPSYEQYF; CDR3 DNA: TGTGCCAGCAGCCCGGGGGTCGTGCCCTCCTACGAGCAGTACTTC
clone size: NA; D gene: NA; J gene: TRBJ2-3; V gene: TRBV7-3; CDR3 length: 14; CDR3 protein: CASSLEAVGNTQYF; CDR3 DNA: TGTGCCAGCAGCTTGGAGGCGGTCGGGAATACGCAGTATTTT
clone size: NA; D gene: TRBD2; J gene: TRBJ2-2; V gene: TRBV27; CDR3 length: 19; CDR3 protein: CASGRQKLRLAVITGELFF; CDR3 DNA: TGTGCCAGCGGCCGACAGAAACTTCGACTAGCGGTCATCACCGGGGAGCTGTTTTTT
clone size: NA; D gene: TRBD1; J gene: TRBJ2-1; V gene: TRBV28; CDR3 length: 15; CDR3 protein: CASISPGQGAGEQFF; CDR3 DNA: TGTGCCAGCATCTCCCCGGGACAGGGGGCCGGTGAGCAGTTCTTC
clone size: few; D gene: NA; J gene: TRBJ1-1; V gene: TRBV20-1; CDR3 length: 11; CDR3 protein: CSARGQSEAFF; CDR3 DNA: TGCAGTGCTCGCGGACAGAGTGAAGCTTTCTTT
clone size: NA; D gene: TRBD1; J gene: TRBJ1-4; V gene: TRBV4-1; CDR3 length: 15; CDR3 protein: CASNRDRTTNEKLFF; CDR3 DNA: TGCGCCAGCAACAGGGACAGGACAACTAATGAAAAACTGTTTTTT
clone size: NA; D gene: TRBD2; J gene: TRBJ2-7; V gene: TRBV4-3; CDR3 length: 15; CDR3 protein: CASSQGLAVSYEQYF; CDR3 DNA: TGCGCCAGCAGCCAGGGACTAGCGGTCTCCTACGAGCAGTACTTC
clone size: NA; D gene: NA; J gene: TRBJ2-7; V gene: TRBV28; CDR3 length: 12; CDR3 protein: CASGWLVGEQYF; CDR3 DNA: TGTGCCAGCGGCTGGCTAGTGGGCGAGCAGTACTTC
clone size: NA; D gene: TRBD2; J gene: TRBJ2-7; V gene: TRBV11-2; CDR3 length: 15; CDR3 protein: CASSSGLAATYEQYF; CDR3 DNA: TGTGCCAGCAGCTCCGGACTAGCGGCAACCTACGAGCAGTACTTC
clone size: once; D gene: TRBD2; J gene: TRBJ2-3; V gene: TRBV29-1; CDR3 length: 17; CDR3 protein: CSVVLSFWASGPDTQYF; CDR3 DNA: TGCAGCGTTGTTTTGTCTTTCTGGGCTAGCGGCCCAGATACGCAGTATTTT
clone size: NA; D gene: TRBD2; J gene: TRBJ2-3; V gene: TRBV2; CDR3 length: 14; CDR3 protein: CASSVGTSIDTQYF; CDR3 DNA: TGTGCCAGCAGTGTCGGGACTAGCATTGATACGCAGTATTTT
clone size: NA; D gene: NA; J gene: TRBJ2-1; V gene: TRBV2; CDR3 length: 12; CDR3 protein: CASSGEGNEQFF; CDR3 DNA: TGTGCCAGCAGTGGAGAGGGTAATGAGCAGTTCTTC
clone size: NA; D gene: TRBD1; J gene: TRBJ1-2; V gene: TRBV4-3; CDR3 length: 18; CDR3 protein: CASSQDRQGGKGLYGYTF; CDR3 DNA: TGCGCCAGCAGCCAAGATCGACAGGGGGGCAAGGGGCTCTATGGCTACACCTTC
clone size: NA; D gene: TRBD2; J gene: TRBJ2-2; V gene: TRBV9; CDR3 length: 16; CDR3 protein: CASSVASLAVTGELFF; CDR3 DNA: TGTGCCAGCAGCGTAGCTTCTCTAGCGGTCACCGGGGAGCTGTTTTTT
clone size: NA; D gene: NA; J gene: TRBJ2-1; V gene: TRBV2; CDR3 length: 12; CDR3 protein: CASSSGYNEQFF; CDR3 DNA: TGTGCCAGCTCGTCCGGTTACAATGAGCAGTTCTTC
clone size: few; D gene: TRBD2; J gene: TRBJ2-2; V gene: TRBV7-9; CDR3 length: 16; CDR3 protein: CASSFSGGSNTGELFF; CDR3 DNA: TGTGCCAGCAGCTTTTCGGGAGGGTCTAACACCGGGGAGCTGTTTTTT
clone size: NA; D gene: TRBD1; J gene: TRBJ2-7; V gene: TRBV5-4; CDR3 length: 17; CDR3 protein: CASSLDLGQGSQYEQYF; CDR3 DNA: TGTGCCAGCAGCTTGGATTTAGGACAGGGATCCCAGTACGAGCAGTACTTC
clone size: once; D gene: TRBD1; J gene: TRBJ1-2; V gene: TRBV6-6; CDR3 length: 14; CDR3 protein: CASSLDRGNYGYTF; CDR3 DNA: TGTGCCAGCAGCTTGGACAGGGGAAACTATGGCTACACCTTC
clone size: NA; D gene: NA; J gene: TRBJ1-1; V gene: TRBV6-5; CDR3 length: 12; CDR3 protein: CASSYQNAEAFF; CDR3 DNA: TGTGCCAGCAGTTACCAGAACGCTGAAGCTTTCTTT
clone size: NA; D gene: TRBD2; J gene: TRBJ2-3; V gene: TRBV9; CDR3 length: 18; CDR3 protein: CASSMGLAGVWGTDTQYF; CDR3 DNA: TGTGCCAGCAGCATGGGACTAGCGGGAGTCTGGGGAACAGATACGCAGTATTTT